The 3 T cell receptor beta chains presented below share a single source sample, sequenced in a study of T cells after yellow fever vaccination. TCRdb analysed the 5' RACE reads with MiXCR anew, one entry per CDR3 protein. The sample consists of under 300,000 distinct CDR3 sequences, 6% to 8% of them appearing once. The sequencing here drew on CD4+ T cells sorted from PBMCs, taken on the day of the yellow fever booster vaccination. The receptor set was obtained from a man aged 25 to 40 who received the YFV17D yellow fever vaccine.

The chain couples TRBV7-2 to TRBJ2-5, with TRBD2 matching 13 bases. The ends lost 5 bases at V and 4 bases at J; junction bases unmatched: 4. Germline values: CDR1 SGHTA, CDR2 FQGNSA. The CDR3 sequence is 15 residues long. CDR3 nucleotide sequence: TGTGCCAGCAGCGCCACTAGCGGGAGGGGAGAGACCCAGTACTTC. It codes for CASSATSGRGETQYF.

This chain joins TRBV9 and TRBJ2-1, with a weak D call TRBD2 (5 bases). V lost 0 bases to trimming and J lost 2 bases, with 15 bases between them. CDR1 SGDLS and CDR2 YYNGEE come from the germline V gene. This CDR3 is built from 17 residues. The CDR3 nucleotides are TGTGCCAGCAGCGTAGAACCGGGGAGTAGTCCCTACAATGAGCAGTTCTTC. This translates into CASSVEPGSSPYNEQFF.

This sequence joins TRBV3-1 and TRBJ2-1; 8 positions match TRBD2. This CDR3 spans 15 amino acids. Trimming removed 7 bases from V and 5 bases from J; junction bases left unmatched: 10. Per the germline V gene, CDR1 is LGHDT and CDR2 is YNNKEL (reference sequence). This chain's CDR3 is CASTRSGLVNNEQFF. The CDR3 DNA reads as TGTGCCAGCACCCGTTCGGGACTAGTTAACAATGAGCAGTTCTTC.